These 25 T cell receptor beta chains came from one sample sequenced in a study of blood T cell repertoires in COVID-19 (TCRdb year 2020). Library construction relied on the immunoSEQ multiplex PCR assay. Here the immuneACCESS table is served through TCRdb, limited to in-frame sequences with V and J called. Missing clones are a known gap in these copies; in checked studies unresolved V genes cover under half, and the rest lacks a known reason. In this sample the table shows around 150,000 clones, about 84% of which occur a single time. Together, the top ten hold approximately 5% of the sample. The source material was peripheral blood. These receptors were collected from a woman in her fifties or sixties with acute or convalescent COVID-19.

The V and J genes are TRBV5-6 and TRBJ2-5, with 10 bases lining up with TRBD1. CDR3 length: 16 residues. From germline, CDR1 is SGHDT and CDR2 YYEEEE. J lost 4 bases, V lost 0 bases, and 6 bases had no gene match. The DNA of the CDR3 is TGTGCCAGCAGCTTGGCAGGACAGGGGGGCAGAGAGACCCAGTACTTC. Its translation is CASSLAGQGGRETQYF.

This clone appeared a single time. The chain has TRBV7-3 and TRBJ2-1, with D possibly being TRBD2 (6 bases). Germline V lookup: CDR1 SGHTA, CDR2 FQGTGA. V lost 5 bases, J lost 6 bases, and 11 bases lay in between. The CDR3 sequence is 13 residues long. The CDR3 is CASSQLGGNEQFF. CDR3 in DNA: TGTGCCAGCAGCCAACTGGGGGGCAATGAGCAGTTCTTC.

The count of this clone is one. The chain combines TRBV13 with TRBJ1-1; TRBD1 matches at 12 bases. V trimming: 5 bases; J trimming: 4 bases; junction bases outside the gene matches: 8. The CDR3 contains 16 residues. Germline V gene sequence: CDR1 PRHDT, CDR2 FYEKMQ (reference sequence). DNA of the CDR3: TGTGCCAGCAGCAGGGACAGGGGGCGGCATTCCACTGAAGCTTTCTTT. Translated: CASSRDRGRHSTEAFF.

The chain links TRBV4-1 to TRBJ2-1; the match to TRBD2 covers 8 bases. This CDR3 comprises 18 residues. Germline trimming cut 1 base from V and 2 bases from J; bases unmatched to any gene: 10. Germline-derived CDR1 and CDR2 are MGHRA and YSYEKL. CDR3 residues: CASSQASPSGSAYNEQFF. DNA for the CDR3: TGCGCCAGCAGCCAAGCCTCCCCTAGCGGGTCCGCCTACAATGAGCAGTTCTTC.

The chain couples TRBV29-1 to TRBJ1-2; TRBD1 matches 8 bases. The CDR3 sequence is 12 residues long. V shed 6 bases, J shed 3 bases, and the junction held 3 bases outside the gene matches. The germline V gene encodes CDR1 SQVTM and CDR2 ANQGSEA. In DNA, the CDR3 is TGCAGCGTCAAACAGGGGGACTATGGCTACACCTTC. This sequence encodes CSVKQGDYGYTF.

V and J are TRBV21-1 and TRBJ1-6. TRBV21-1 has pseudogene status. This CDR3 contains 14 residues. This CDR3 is CASSKVGGNSPLHF. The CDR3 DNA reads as TGTGCCAGCAGCAAGGTCGGAGGTAATTCACCCCTCCACTTT.

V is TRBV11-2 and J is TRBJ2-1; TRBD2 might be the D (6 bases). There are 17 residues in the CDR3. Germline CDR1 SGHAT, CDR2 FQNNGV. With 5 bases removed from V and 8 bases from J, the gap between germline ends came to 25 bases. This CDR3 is CASSKRTAGLSHDEQFF. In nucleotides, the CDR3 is TGTGCCAGCAGCAAACGAACGGCGGGGCTCAGCCACGATGAGCAGTTCTTC. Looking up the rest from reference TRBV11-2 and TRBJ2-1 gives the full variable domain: EAGVAQSPRYKIIEKRQSVAFWCNPISGHATLYWYQQILGQGPKLLIQFQNNGVVDDSQLPKDRFSAERLKGVDSTLKIQPAKLEDSAVYLCASSKRTAGLSHDEQFFGPGTRLTVL.

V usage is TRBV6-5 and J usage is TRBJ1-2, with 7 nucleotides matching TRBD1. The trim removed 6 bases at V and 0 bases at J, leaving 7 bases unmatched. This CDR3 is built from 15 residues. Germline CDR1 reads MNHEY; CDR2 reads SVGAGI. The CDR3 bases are TGTGCCAGCAGAATTTCCGGGACAGCTAACTATGGCTACACCTTC. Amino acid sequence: CASRISGTANYGYTF.

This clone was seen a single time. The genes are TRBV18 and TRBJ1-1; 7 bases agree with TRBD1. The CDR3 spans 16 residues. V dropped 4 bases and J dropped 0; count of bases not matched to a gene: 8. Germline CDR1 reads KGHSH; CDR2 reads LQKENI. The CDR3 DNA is TGTGCCAGCTCACGAAACCCTACAGGGGTGAACACTGAAGCTTTCTTT. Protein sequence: CASSRNPTGVNTEAFF.

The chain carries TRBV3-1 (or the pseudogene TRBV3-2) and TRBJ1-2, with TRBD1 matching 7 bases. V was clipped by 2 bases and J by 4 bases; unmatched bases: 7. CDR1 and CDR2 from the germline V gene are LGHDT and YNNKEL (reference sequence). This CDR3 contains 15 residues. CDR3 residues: CASSQTTGLSYGYTF. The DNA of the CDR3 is TGTGCCAGCAGCCAAACGACAGGGTTAAGCTATGGCTACACCTTC.

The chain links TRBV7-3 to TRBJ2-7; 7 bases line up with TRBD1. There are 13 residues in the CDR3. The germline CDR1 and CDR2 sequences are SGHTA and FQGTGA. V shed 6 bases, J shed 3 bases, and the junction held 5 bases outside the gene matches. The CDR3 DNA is TGTGCCAGCAGTTCCCGGGACAGCTACGAGCAGTACTTC. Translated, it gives CASSSRDSYEQYF. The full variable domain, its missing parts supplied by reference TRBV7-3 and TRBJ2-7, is GAGVSQTPSNKVTEKGKYVELRCDPISGHTALYWYRQSLGQGPEFLIYFQGTGAADDSGLPNDRFFAVRPEGSVSTLKIQRTERGDSAVYLCASSSRDSYEQYFGPGTRLTVT.

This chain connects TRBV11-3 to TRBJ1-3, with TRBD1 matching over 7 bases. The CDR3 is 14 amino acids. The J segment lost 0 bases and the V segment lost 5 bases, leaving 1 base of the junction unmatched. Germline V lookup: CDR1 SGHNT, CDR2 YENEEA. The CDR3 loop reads CASSPGGSGNTIYF. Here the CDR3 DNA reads TGTGCCAGCAGCCCAGGGGGCTCTGGAAACACCATATATTTT. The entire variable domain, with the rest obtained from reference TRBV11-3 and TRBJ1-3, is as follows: EAGVVQSPRYKIIEKKQPVAFWCNPISGHNTLYWYLQNLGQGPELLIRYENEEAVDDSQLPKDRFSAERLKGVDSTLKIQPAELGDSAVYLCASSPGGSGNTIYFGEGSWLTVV.

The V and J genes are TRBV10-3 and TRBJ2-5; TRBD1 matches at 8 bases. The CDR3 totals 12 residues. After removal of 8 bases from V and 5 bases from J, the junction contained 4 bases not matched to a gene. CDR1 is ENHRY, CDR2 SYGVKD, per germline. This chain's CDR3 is CAIQGAGETQYF. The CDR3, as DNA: TGTGCCATCCAGGGGGCCGGGGAGACCCAGTACTTC.

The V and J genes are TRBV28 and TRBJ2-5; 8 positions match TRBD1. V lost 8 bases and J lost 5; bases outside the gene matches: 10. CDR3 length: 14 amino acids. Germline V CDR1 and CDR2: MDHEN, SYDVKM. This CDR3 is CASSSGQVVETQYF. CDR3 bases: TGTGCCAGCTCGTCGGGACAGGTCGTGGAGACCCAGTACTTC.

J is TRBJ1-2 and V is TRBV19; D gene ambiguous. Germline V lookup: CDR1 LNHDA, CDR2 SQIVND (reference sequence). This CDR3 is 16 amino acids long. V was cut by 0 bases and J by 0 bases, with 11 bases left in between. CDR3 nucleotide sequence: TGTGCCAGTAGTATAGACGGAGTGGGTGCTAACTATGGCTACACCTTC. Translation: CASSIDGVGANYGYTF. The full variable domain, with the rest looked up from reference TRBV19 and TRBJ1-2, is DGGITQSPKYLFRKEGQNVTLSCEQNLNHDAMYWYRQDPGQGLRLIYYSQIVNDFQKGDIAEGYSVSREKKESFPLTVTSAQKNPTAFYLCASSIDGVGANYGYTFGSGTRLTVV.

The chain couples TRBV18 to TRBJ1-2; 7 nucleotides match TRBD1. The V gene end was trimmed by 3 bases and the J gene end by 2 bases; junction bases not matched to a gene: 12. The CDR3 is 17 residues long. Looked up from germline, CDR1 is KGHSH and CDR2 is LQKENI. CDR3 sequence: CASSPRHNWGQNYGYTF. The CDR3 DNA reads TGTGCCAGCTCACCGCGCCACAATTGGGGACAGAACTATGGCTACACCTTC.

The CDR3 sequence: CASSPQVGNTEAFF. The CDR3 bases are TGTGCCAGCAGTCCCCAGGTGGGGAACACTGAAGCTTTCTTT. J is TRBJ1-1 and V is TRBV6-5, with no clear D. V lost 5 bases and J 1 base, leaving 11 bases between the germline ends. The CDR3 is 14 amino acids. The V gene's germline CDR1 is MNHEY and CDR2 SVGAGI.

The CDR3 loop is CASSFISPLHF. The CDR3 DNA sequence: TGTGCCAGCAGTTTTATTTCACCCCTCCACTTT. The gene calls are TRBV12-3 or TRBV12-4 and TRBJ1-6; D unclear. The CDR3 consists of 11 residues. V lost 3 bases, J lost 9 bases, and 3 bases lay in between.

In nucleotides, the CDR3 is TGTGCCAGCAGTTTTCCAGATTCACCCCTCCACTTT. This gives the protein CASSFPDSPLHF. V and J are TRBV12-3 or TRBV12-4 and TRBJ1-6; D uncertain. Trimming left V 3 bases short and J 8 bases short, with 5 bases between. CDR3 length equals 12 residues.

The CDR3 protein is CASSQFARARNSPLHF. CDR3 nucleotide sequence: TGTGCCAGCAGCCAATTCGCGAGGGCGCGTAATTCACCCCTCCACTTT. The V and J genes are TRBV14 and TRBJ1-6; D gene uncertain. CDR3 length: 16 residues. The germline gives CDR1 SGHDN, CDR2 FVKESK. V lost 2 bases and J 6 bases, leaving 14 bases between the germline ends.

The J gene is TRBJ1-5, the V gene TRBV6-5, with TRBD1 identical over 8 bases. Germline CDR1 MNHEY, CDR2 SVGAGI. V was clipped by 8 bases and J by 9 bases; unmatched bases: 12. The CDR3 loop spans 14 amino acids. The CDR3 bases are TGTGCCAGCCAGCGTGGGACAGGCGAAGGGCCCCAGCATTTT. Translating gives CASQRGTGEGPQHF.

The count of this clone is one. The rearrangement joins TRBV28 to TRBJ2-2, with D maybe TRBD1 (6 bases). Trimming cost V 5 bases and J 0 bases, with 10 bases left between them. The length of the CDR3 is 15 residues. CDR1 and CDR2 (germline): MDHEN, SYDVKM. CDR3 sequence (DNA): TGTGCCAGCAGTGACGGGACACCGAACACCGGGGAGCTGTTTTTT. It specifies CASSDGTPNTGELFF.

Here the CDR3 reads CASSRRGTGSSSGGLRDTQYF. CDR3 in DNA: TGTGCCAGTAGTAGGAGGGGGACGGGTTCCTCTTCGGGGGGCCTCAGGGATACGCAGTATTTT. The chain joins TRBV19 to TRBJ2-3; D is possibly TRBD2 (7 bases). CDR1 is LNHDA, CDR2 SQIVND, per germline (reference sequence). This CDR3 is 21 amino acids long. V lost 4 bases and J 6 bases, leaving 35 bases between the germline ends. Using reference TRBV19 and TRBJ2-3 for the parts outside the CDR3, the full variable domain is DGGITQSPKYLFRKEGQNVTLSCEQNLNHDAMYWYRQDPGQGLRLIYYSQIVNDFQKGDIAEGYSVSREKKESFPLTVTSAQKNPTAFYLCASSRRGTGSSSGGLRDTQYFGPGTRLTVL.

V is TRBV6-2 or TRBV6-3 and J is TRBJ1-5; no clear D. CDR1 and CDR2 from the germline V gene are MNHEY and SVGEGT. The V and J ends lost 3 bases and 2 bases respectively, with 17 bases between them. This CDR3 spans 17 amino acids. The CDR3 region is CASSYLSGVGGNQPQHF. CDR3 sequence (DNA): TGTGCCAGCAGTTATTTGTCCGGGGTTGGGGGCAATCAGCCCCAGCATTTT.

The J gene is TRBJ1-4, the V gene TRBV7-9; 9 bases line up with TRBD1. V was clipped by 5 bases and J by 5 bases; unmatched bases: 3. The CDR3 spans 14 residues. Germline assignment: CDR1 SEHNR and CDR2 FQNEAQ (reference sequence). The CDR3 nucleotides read TGTGCCAGCAGCATCGGGACAGGGAATGAAAAACTGTTTTTT. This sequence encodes CASSIGTGNEKLFF.